Listed here are 3 T cell receptor beta chains from one sample, sequenced in a study of cytomegalovirus exposure and HLA in healthy donors. The PCR ran on 60 Vbeta and 13 Jbeta primers. Profiling relied on immunoSEQ multiplex PCR, and the TCRdb table lists in-frame clones only, not all of them. The table has 85,000 to 90,000 clones, about 90% seen once. Sequenced sample: PBMCs. The source is a man between 18 and 35 years old in good health and CMV-seronegative.

The chain carries TRBV11-3 and TRBJ2-1, with 16 positions matching TRBD2. The CDR3 length is 17 residues. Germline lookup yields CDR1 SGHNT and CDR2 YENEEA. The J segment lost 8 bases and the V segment lost 4 bases, leaving 8 bases of the junction unmatched. The CDR3 DNA reads TGTGCCAGCAGCTCGGGGACTAGCGGGAGGGCCGAGGATGAGCAGTTCTTC. This codes for CASSSGTSGRAEDEQFF.

The gene calls are TRBV19 and TRBJ1-5; D possibly corresponds to TRBD1 (5 bases). The CDR3 loop spans 14 amino acids. Germline values: CDR1 LNHDA, CDR2 SQIVND (reference sequence). Deletions cut 6 bases from V and 6 bases from J, with 15 bases between. Here the CDR3 reads CASSDSLGRQPQHF. Written as DNA, the CDR3 is TGTGCCAGTAGCGACAGCTTAGGGCGTCAGCCCCAGCATTTT.

The chain couples TRBV15 to TRBJ2-7; TRBD2 agrees at 7 bases. Trimming took 0 bases from V and 4 from J; bases not matched to a gene: 6. CDR3 length: 15 residues. CDR1 and CDR2 from the germline V gene are LNHNV and YYDKDF (reference sequence). The CDR3 coding sequence is TGTGCCACCAGCAGAGATGGCGGGACTACTTACGAGCAGTACTTC. Amino acids: CATSRDGGTTYEQYF.